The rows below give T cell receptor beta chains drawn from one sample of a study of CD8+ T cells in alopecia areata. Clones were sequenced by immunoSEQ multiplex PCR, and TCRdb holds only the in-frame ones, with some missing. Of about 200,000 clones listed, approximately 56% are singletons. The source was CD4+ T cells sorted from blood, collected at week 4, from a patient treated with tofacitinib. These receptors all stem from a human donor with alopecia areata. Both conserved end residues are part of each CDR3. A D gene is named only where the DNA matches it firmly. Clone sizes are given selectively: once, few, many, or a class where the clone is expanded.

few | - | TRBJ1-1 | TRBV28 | CASNGEGRTEAFF | TGTGCCAGCAACGGGGAGGGACGCACTGAAGCTTTCTTT
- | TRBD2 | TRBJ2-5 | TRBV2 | CASSGASGRAQTQRETQYF | TGTGCCAGCAGTGGGGCTAGCGGGAGGGCCCAAACCCAAAGGGAGACCCAGTACTTC
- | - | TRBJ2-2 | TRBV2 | CAGRRESNTGELFF | TGTGCCGGTCGTAGAGAGTCGAACACCGGGGAGCTGTTTTTT
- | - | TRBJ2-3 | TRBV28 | CASIPGADGGAGDTQYF | TGTGCCAGCATCCCTGGGGCGGATGGCGGGGCCGGGGATACGCAGTATTTT
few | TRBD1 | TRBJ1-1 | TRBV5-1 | CASSTNRGPLNTEAFF | TGCGCCAGCAGCACAAACAGGGGGCCTCTGAACACTGAAGCTTTCTTT
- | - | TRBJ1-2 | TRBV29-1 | CSVEEGNYGYTF | TGCAGCGTTGAAGAGGGTAACTATGGCTACACCTTC
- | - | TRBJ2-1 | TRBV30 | CAWSVGKSYNEQFF | TGTGCCTGGAGTGTGGGGAAGTCCTACAATGAGCAGTTCTTC
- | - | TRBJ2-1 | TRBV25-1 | CASSETRQLYNEQFF | TGTGCCAGCAGTGAAACGCGACAGCTCTACAATGAGCAGTTCTTC
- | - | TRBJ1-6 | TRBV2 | CASYRARRNSPLHF | TGTGCCAGTTACAGGGCCAGAAGAAATTCACCCCTCCACTTT
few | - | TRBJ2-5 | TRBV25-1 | CASSDVGWGRETQYF | TGTGCCAGCAGTGATGTCGGCTGGGGGCGAGAGACCCAGTACTTC
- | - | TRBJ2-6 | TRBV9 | CASSPNRETGANVLTF | TGTGCCAGCAGCCCGAACAGGGAAACTGGGGCCAACGTCCTGACTTTC
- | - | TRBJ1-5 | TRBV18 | CASSPEGGIQHF | TGTGCCAGCTCACCAGAGGGGGGAATCCAGCATTTT
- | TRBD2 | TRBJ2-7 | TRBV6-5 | CASSNGAGGYEQYF | TGTGCCAGCAGTAACGGGGCCGGGGGGTACGAGCAGTACTTC
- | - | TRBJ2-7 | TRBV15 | CATSRDPGAYEQYF | TGTGCCACCAGCAGAGATCCGGGGGCCTACGAGCAGTACTTC
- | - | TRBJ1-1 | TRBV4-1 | CASSQEGGRNTEAFF | TGCGCCAGCAGCCAAGAAGGAGGACGGAACACTGAAGCTTTCTTT
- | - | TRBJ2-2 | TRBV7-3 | CASSYLAGELFF | TGTGCCAGCTCCTATCTGGCCGGGGAGCTGTTTTTT
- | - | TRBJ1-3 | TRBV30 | CAWSGVSTIYF | TGTGCCTGGAGCGGGGTGAGCACCATATATTTT
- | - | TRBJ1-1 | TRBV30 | CAWSVSGVRTEAFF | TGTGCCTGGAGTGTATCGGGGGTTCGGACTGAAGCTTTCTTT
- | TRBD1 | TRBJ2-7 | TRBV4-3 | CASSQGGQGTYEQYF | TGCGCCAGCAGCCAAGGAGGACAGGGAACCTACGAGCAGTACTTC
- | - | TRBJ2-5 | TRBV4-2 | CASSQEGGGQETQYF | TGTGCCAGCAGCCAAGAAGGGGGGGGTCAAGAGACCCAGTACTTC
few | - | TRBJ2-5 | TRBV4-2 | CASSQERSWAGVQYF | TGTGCCAGCAGCCAAGAACGTAGTTGGGCAGGGGTTCAGTACTTC
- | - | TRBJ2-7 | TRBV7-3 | CASSLFGGPTYEQYF | TGTGCCAGCAGCTTATTTGGGGGTCCAACCTACGAGCAGTACTTC
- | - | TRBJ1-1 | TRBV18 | CASSHQARNTEAFF | TGTGCCAGCTCACATCAGGCCAGGAACACTGAAGCTTTCTTT
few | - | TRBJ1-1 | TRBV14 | CASSQYKGHMNTEAFF | TGTGCCAGCAGCCAATATAAAGGGCACATGAACACTGAAGCTTTCTTT
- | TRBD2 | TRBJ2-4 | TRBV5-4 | CASSPPGTSVPPEYF | TGTGCCAGCAGTCCCCCGGGGACTAGCGTCCCCCCTGAGTACTTC
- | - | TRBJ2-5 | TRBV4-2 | CASSTQGGFTDETQYF | TGTGCCAGCAGCACACAAGGAGGGTTTACAGATGAGACCCAGTACTTC
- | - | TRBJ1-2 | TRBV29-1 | CSVPRAADYGYTF | TGCAGCGTCCCCCGGGCGGCCGACTATGGCTACACCTTC
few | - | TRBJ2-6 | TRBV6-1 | CATKILSPDGGKTF | TGTGCCACCAAAATACTATCCCCTGACGGAGGAAAGACTTTC
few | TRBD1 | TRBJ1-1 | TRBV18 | CASSPNRGGVNTEAFF | TGTGCCAGCTCACCGAACAGGGGAGGTGTGAACACTGAAGCTTTCTTT
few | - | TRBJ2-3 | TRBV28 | CASSISGLPDDTQYF | TGTGCCAGCTCTATAAGCGGCCTCCCGGACGATACGCAGTATTTT
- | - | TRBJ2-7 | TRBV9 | CASSVDSKDGEQYF | TGTGCCAGCAGCGTAGACTCTAAAGACGGCGAGCAGTACTTC
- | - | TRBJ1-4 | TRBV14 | CASSQLQATNEKLFF | TGTGCCAGCAGCCAGCTACAAGCAACTAATGAAAAACTGTTTTTT
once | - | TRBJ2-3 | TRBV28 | CASSRATRTDTQYF | TGTGCCAGCAGTCGTGCTACCCGCACAGATACGCAGTATTTT
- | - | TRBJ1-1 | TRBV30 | CAWSVRLGQGAFF | TGTGCCTGGAGTGTACGATTGGGGCAGGGAGCTTTCTTT
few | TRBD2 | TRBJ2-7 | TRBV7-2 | CASSLSGGAYEQYF | TGTGCCAGCAGCCTTAGCGGGGGGGCGTACGAGCAGTACTTC